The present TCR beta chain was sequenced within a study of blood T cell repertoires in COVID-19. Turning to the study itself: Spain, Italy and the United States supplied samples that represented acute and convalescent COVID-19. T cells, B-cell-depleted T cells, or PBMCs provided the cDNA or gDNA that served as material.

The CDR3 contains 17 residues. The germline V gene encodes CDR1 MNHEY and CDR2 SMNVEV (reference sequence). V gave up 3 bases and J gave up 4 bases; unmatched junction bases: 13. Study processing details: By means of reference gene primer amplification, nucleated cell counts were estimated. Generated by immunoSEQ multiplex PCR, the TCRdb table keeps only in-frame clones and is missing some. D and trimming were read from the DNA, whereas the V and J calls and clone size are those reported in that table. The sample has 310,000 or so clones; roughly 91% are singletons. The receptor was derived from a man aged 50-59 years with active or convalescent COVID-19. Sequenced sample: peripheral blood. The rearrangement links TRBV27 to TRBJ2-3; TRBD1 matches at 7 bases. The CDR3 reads CASSFDAARGQADTQYF. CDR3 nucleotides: TGTGCCAGCAGTTTTGATGCGGCGAGGGGGCAAGCAGATACGCAGTATTTT.